One and the same sample provided the 27 T cell receptor beta chains below, sequenced in a study of OX40 agonist ivuxolimab in advanced cancers. Assay: immunoSEQ multiplex PCR; the TCRdb copy retains only in-frame clones and omits some. The sample includes tens of thousands of clones, about 85% of them seen just once. Sequencing was performed on CD4+ or CD8+ T cells sorted from blood, taken in a trial of the OX40 agonist ivuxolimab. The receptor source for this set is an adult with an advanced solid tumor such as melanoma, head and neck, liver or kidney cancer.

V usage is TRBV29-1 and J usage is TRBJ2-6, with D perhaps TRBD2 (5 bases). The J call may be wrong; the DNA end is better matched by TRBJ2-7. This CDR3 spans 13 amino acids. The germline V gene encodes CDR1 SQVTM and CDR2 ANQGSEA. CDR3 nucleotide sequence: TGCAGCGCCTCAATCGGGGTGGCCTACGAGCAGTACTTC. Translation gives CSASIGVAYEQYF.

V and J are TRBV29-1 and TRBJ1-1, with D possibly TRBD1 on 5 matching bases. Germline V gene sequence: CDR1 SQVTM, CDR2 ANQGSEA. The CDR3 has 13 residues. V was cut by 0 bases and J by 1 base, with 6 bases left in between. CDR3 amino acids: CSVEEGGNTEAFF. CDR3 DNA sequence: TGCAGCGTTGAAGAGGGGGGGAACACTGAAGCTTTCTTT.

The chain has TRBV16 and TRBJ2-4; D is possibly TRBD1 (5 bases). The CDR3 is made up of 18 amino acids. Deletions cut 2 bases from V and 0 bases from J, with 17 bases between. CDR1 KGHSY and CDR2 FQNENV come from the germline V gene. This CDR3 is CASSQLDEGDLAKNIQYF. CDR3 in DNA: TGTGCCAGCAGCCAACTTGATGAAGGGGATTTAGCCAAAAACATTCAGTACTTC.

This sequence joins TRBV7-9 and TRBJ2-5, with D maybe TRBD1 (5 bases). Deletions cut 5 bases from V and 1 base from J, with 11 bases between. From germline, CDR1 is SEHNR and CDR2 FQNEAQ (reference sequence). The CDR3 sequence is 14 residues long. The CDR3 DNA sequence: TGTGCCAGCAGCGCCAGGGATTCCCAAGAGACCCAGTACTTC. The encoded protein is CASSARDSQETQYF.

The chain joins TRBV11-3 to TRBJ2-7; 9 nucleotides line up with TRBD2. Germline CDR1 SGHNT, CDR2 YENEEA. The junction had 9 bases not matched to a gene; V was cut back by 2 bases and J by 7 bases. CDR3 length: 15 residues. The CDR3 nucleotides are TGTGCCAGCAGCTTACCGGGACTAGCTTTTCGTGAGCAGTACTTC. Amino acid sequence: CASSLPGLAFREQYF. The full variable domain, in which reference TRBV11-3 and TRBJ2-7 provide the parts outside the CDR3, is EAGVVQSPRYKIIEKKQPVAFWCNPISGHNTLYWYLQNLGQGPELLIRYENEEAVDDSQLPKDRFSAERLKGVDSTLKIQPAELGDSAVYLCASSLPGLAFREQYFGPGTRLTVT.

CDR3 protein: CASYGQPYGYTF. In DNA, the CDR3 is TGTGCCAGCTATGGACAGCCATATGGCTACACCTTC. This chain uses TRBV27 with TRBJ1-2; D possibly corresponds to TRBD1 (6 bases). This CDR3 has 12 amino acids. Germline CDR1 MNHEY, CDR2 SMNVEV (reference sequence). V dropped 8 bases and J dropped 5 bases, with 12 bases sitting between them.

The rearrangement links TRBV2 to TRBJ1-1; D remains unclear. The germline gives CDR1 SNHLY, CDR2 FYNNEI. This CDR3 spans 14 amino acids. Trimming pared 6 bases from V and 1 base from J, leaving 12 bases between. The CDR3 loop reads CASRPPERNTEAFF. The CDR3 nucleotides are TGTGCCAGCAGGCCCCCCGAGAGGAACACTGAAGCTTTCTTT.

By frequency in the sample, this clone is medium-sized. It is unclear where the CDR3 begins or ends on the DNA, so no DNA is shown, and the CDR3 is as TCRdb lists it. V usage is TRBV27 and J usage is TRBJ1-6; the DNA was not used to check the table's D call, TRBD1. Both ends counted, the CDR3 spans 15 residues. Looked up from germline, CDR1 is MNHEY and CDR2 is SMNVEV (reference sequence). CDR3 region: CASSTSTGWGSPLHF.

This rearrangement joins TRBV2 to TRBJ2-1; tentative D call: TRBD1 (6 bases). Trimming cost V 8 bases and J 0 bases, with 14 bases left between them. The germline V gene encodes CDR1 SNHLY and CDR2 FYNNEI. This CDR3 spans 15 amino acids. The CDR3 bases are TGTGCCAGCTCTAGGGTAGGGGGCTCCTACAATGAGCAGTTCTTC. Translating gives CASSRVGGSYNEQFF.

This sequence joins TRBV2 and TRBJ1-5; the D is unclear. V lost 7 bases and J lost 6, with 13 bases in between. CDR1 and CDR2 (germline): SNHLY, FYNNEI. The CDR3 has 13 amino acids. The CDR3 is CASTEIPLQPQHF. The CDR3 nucleotides read TGTGCCAGCACCGAGATCCCCCTTCAGCCCCAGCATTTT.

The chain links TRBV11-2 to TRBJ1-3; D is perhaps TRBD1 (6 bases). The CDR3 is 12 residues long. V lost 4 bases and J 11 bases, leaving 12 bases between the germline ends. Germline V gene data show CDR1 as SGHAT and CDR2 as FQNNGV. DNA of the CDR3: TGTGCCAGCAGCTCAACAGGGACCCCCATATATTTT. It is translated as CASSSTGTPIYF. Looking up the rest from reference TRBV11-2 and TRBJ1-3 gives the full variable domain: EAGVAQSPRYKIIEKRQSVAFWCNPISGHATLYWYQQILGQGPKLLIQFQNNGVVDDSQLPKDRFSAERLKGVDSTLKIQPAKLEDSAVYLCASSSTGTPIYFGEGSWLTVV.

The J gene is TRBJ2-4, the V gene TRBV7-2; 7 bases fit TRBD1. This CDR3 has 14 amino acids. Trimming removed 5 bases from V and 7 bases from J; junction bases left unmatched: 8. Germline lookup yields CDR1 SGHTA and CDR2 FQGNSA. CDR3 coding DNA: TGTGCCAGCAGCCCATTTTTGGACAGGAACATTCAGTACTTC. Translating gives CASSPFLDRNIQYF. The full variable domain, in which reference TRBV7-2 and TRBJ2-4 provide the parts outside the CDR3, is GAGVSQSPSNKVTEKGKDVELRCDPISGHTALYWYRQSLGQGLEFLIYFQGNSAPDKSGLPSDRFSAERTGGSVSTLTIQRTQQEDSAVYLCASSPFLDRNIQYFGAGTRLSVL.

This chain links TRBV10-3 with TRBJ1-1, with D uncertain. The CDR3 extends over 14 amino acids. Germline CDR1 is ENHRY and CDR2 is SYGVKD. V lost 1 base and J lost 1, with 7 bases in between. The CDR3, as DNA: TGTGCCATCAGTGAGTTTAGGGAGAACACTGAAGCTTTCTTT. It specifies CAISEFRENTEAFF.

The genes are TRBV6-6 and TRBJ1-2, with 9 bases identical to TRBD1. CDR3 length: 14 amino acids. Germline V CDR1 and CDR2: MNHNY, SVGAGI (reference sequence). V was clipped by 7 bases and J by 2 bases; unmatched bases: 5. The chain's CDR3 is CASTRDRGNYGYTF. The DNA for the CDR3 is TGTGCCAGCACCCGAGACAGGGGGAACTATGGCTACACCTTC.

The gene calls are TRBV11-2 and TRBJ2-2; D is perhaps TRBD1 (6 bases). The CDR3 is made up of 15 amino acids. CDR1 and CDR2 from the germline V gene are SGHAT and FQNNGV. V dropped 1 base and J dropped 10 bases, with 16 bases sitting between them. Here the CDR3 reads CASSLGPGVLEELFF. In DNA, the CDR3 is TGTGCCAGCAGCTTAGGGCCAGGGGTTTTGGAGGAGCTGTTTTTT.

A note on this clone: Germline is not matched at one junction end, which may reflect a read error. This chain joins TRBV18 and TRBJ2-3; weak D call: TRBD1 (7 bases). This CDR3 is built from 16 residues. Germline CDR1 is KGHSH and CDR2 is LQKENI. The CDR3, as DNA: TGTGCCAGCACACCAGGGGGGACAGCCATGGCAGATACGCAGTATTTT. This encodes CASTPGGTAMADTQYF.

By share of the sample, this clone is medium-sized. The V gene is TRBV4-3, the J gene TRBJ1-2, with D unresolved. CDR1 is LGHNA, CDR2 YSLEER, per germline. Trimming took off 5 bases at V and 2 bases at J, with 18 bases between the two ends. The CDR3 is 16 amino acids. The CDR3, as DNA: TGCGCCAGCAGCTCCAAGAAACAGCAATACAACTATGGCTACACCTTC. This encodes CASSSKKQQYNYGYTF.

The chain links TRBV6-6 to TRBJ2-7; D gene uncertain. V lost 6 bases, J lost 0 bases, and 15 bases lay in between. CDR3 length equals 15 residues. The germline gives CDR1 MNHNY, CDR2 SVGAGI (reference sequence). CDR3 nucleotides: TGTGCCAGCAGGCGACATGGCTTGAGCTCCTACGAGCAGTACTTC. It codes for CASRRHGLSSYEQYF.

The genes are TRBV9 and TRBJ1-4; the match to TRBD1 covers 12 bases. The CDR3 has 16 residues. After removal of 2 bases from V and 8 bases from J, the junction contained 7 bases not matched to a gene. The germline V gene encodes CDR1 SGDLS and CDR2 YYNGEE. In DNA, the CDR3 is TGTGCCAGCAGCGTGGGGAGGGGACAGGGGGCGGAAAAACTGTTTTTT. Its translation: CASSVGRGQGAEKLFF.

Of note for this clone: One end of the junction does not line up with germline, which may come from a read error. J is TRBJ2-7 and V is TRBV30, with a tentative D call TRBD2 (5 bases). Germline V CDR1 and CDR2: GTSNPN, SVGIG (reference sequence). There are 14 residues in the CDR3. The CDR3 loop reads CAWTTTRDSGSIWF. CDR3 DNA sequence: TGTGCCTGGACCACCACCCGGGATTCGGGTTCTATTTGGTTC.

The chain combines TRBV2 with TRBJ2-6; D not resolved. The germline V and J ends were trimmed by 7 bases and 1 base, with 5 bases remaining between them. The CDR3 runs 13 residues. CDR1 and CDR2 from the germline V gene are SNHLY and FYNNEI. CDR3 in amino acids: CASTGSGANVLTF. CDR3 DNA sequence: TGTGCCAGCACTGGTTCTGGGGCCAACGTCCTGACTTTC.

The chain's CDR3 is CASSYELRVNTEAFF. CDR3 in DNA: TGTGCCAGCAGTTACGAACTTAGGGTTAACACTGAAGCTTTCTTT. The V call is TRBV6-5, the J call TRBJ1-1; D remains ambiguous. This CDR3 is built from 15 residues. Trimming shortened V by 2 bases and J by 2 bases, and 12 bases separated the two germline ends. Germline V gene lookup returns CDR1 MNHEY and CDR2 SVGAGI.

This clone is medium-sized. This chain uses TRBV6-4 with TRBJ2-1; 11 nucleotides align to TRBD1. J lost 5 bases, V lost 8 bases, and 8 bases had no gene match. This CDR3 region has 15 residues. From germline, CDR1 is MRHNA and CDR2 SNTAGT. CDR3 coding DNA: TGTGCCAGCGGTCCCGGGACAGGGGGAGACAATGAGCAGTTCTTC. This sequence encodes CASGPGTGGDNEQFF.

The gene calls are TRBV5-1 and TRBJ1-1, with D perhaps TRBD1 (6 bases). The CDR3 extends over 14 amino acids. Trimming took off 2 bases at V and 3 bases at J, with 11 bases between the two ends. Looked up from germline, CDR1 is SGHRS and CDR2 is YFSETQ. This chain's CDR3 is CASSFRGPDTEAFF. In nucleotides, the CDR3 is TGCGCCAGCAGCTTCCGGGGGCCGGACACTGAAGCTTTCTTT.

V gene TRBV15 combines with J gene TRBJ2-7; D may be TRBD1 (5 bases). Trimming removed 0 bases from V and 6 bases from J, with 18 bases in between. The germline CDR1 and CDR2 sequences are LNHNV and YYDKDF (reference sequence). The CDR3 is 16 residues long. The CDR3 coding sequence is TGTGCCACCAGCAGAGAGCCAGGGTGGGGCAAGCGCGAGCAGTACTTC. It translates to CATSREPGWGKREQYF.

The chain carries TRBV21-1 and TRBJ2-1. TRBV21-1 is listed as a pseudogene. CDR3 length: 15 amino acids. The CDR3 loop is CASSPTGDGYNEQFF. CDR3 bases: TGTGCCAGCAGCCCCACCGGGGACGGTTACAATGAGCAGTTCTTC.

The V gene is TRBV9, the J gene TRBJ2-3; D not resolved. The V end lost 0 bases, the J end lost 2 bases, and 10 bases lay between the germline ends. The V gene's germline CDR1 is SGDLS and CDR2 YYNGEE. This CDR3 has 15 amino acids. DNA of the CDR3: TGTGCCAGCAGCGTAGGAATAGCCAACACAGATACGCAGTATTTT. Protein product: CASSVGIANTDTQYF.